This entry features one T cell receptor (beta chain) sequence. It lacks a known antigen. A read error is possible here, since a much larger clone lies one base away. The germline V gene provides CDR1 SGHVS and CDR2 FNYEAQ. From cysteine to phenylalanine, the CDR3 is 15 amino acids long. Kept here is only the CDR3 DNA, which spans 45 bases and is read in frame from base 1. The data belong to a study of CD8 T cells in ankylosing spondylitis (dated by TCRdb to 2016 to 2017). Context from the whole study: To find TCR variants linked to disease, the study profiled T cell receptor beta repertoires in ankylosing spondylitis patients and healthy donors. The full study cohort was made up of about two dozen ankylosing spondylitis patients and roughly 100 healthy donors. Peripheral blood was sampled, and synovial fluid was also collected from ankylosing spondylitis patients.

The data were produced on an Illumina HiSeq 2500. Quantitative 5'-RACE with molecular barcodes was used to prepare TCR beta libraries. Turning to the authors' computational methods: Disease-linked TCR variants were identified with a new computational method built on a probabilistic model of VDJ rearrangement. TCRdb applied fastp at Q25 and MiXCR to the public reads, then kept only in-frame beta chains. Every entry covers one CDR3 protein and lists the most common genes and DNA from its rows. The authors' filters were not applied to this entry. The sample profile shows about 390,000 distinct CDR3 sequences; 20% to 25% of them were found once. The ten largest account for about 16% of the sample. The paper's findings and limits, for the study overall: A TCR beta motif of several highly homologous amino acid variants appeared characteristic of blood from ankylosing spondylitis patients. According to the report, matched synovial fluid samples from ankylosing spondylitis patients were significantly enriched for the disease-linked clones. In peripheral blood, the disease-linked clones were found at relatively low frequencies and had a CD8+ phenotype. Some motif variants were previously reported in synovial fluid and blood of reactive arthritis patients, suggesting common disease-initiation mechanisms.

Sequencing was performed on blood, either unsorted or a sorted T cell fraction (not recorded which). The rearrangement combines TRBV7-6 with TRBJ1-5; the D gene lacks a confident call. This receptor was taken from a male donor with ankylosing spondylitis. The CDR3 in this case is CASSIAAHSNQPQHF. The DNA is TGTGCCAGCAGCATAGCGGCACATAGCAATCAGCCCCAGCATTTT. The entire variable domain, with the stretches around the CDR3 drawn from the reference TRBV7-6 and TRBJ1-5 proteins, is GAGVSQSPRYKVTKRGQDVALRCDPISGHVSLYWYRQALGQGPEFLTYFNYEAQQDKSGLPNDRFSAERPEGSISTLTIQRTEQRDSAMYRCASSIAAHSNQPQHFGDGTRLSIL.